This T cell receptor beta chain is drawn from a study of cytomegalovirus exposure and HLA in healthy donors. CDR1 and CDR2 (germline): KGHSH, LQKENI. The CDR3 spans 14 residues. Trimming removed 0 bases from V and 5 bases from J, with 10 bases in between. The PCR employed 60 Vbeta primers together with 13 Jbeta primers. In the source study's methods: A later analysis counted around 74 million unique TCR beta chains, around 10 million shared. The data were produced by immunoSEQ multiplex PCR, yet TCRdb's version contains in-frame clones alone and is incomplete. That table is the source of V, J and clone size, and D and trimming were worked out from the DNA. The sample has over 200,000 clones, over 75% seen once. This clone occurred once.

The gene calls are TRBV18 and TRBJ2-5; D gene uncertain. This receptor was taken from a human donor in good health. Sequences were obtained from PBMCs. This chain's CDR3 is CASSPPLPWETQYF. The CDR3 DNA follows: TGTGCCAGCTCACCACCCCTACCGTGGGAGACCCAGTACTTC.